Presented here are 12 T cell receptor beta chains from one specimen sequenced in a study of blood T cell repertoires in COVID-19. This table comes from immunoSEQ multiplex PCR, and its TCRdb copy is limited to in-frame clones, with some not included. The table has approximately 40,000 clones, about four fifths seen once. Sequencing used peripheral blood. The receptors were sampled from an older woman with acute or convalescent COVID-19.

The rearrangement links TRBV2 to TRBJ2-1, with 11 bases lining up with TRBD2. Germline V gives CDR1 SNHLY, CDR2 FYNNEI. This CDR3 has 14 residues. V shed 10 bases and J 4 bases; nucleotides not matched to a gene: 6. This CDR3 is CATRSGRDYNEQFF. CDR3 bases: TGTGCCACCCGTAGCGGGAGGGATTACAATGAGCAGTTCTTC.

V gene TRBV11-3 combines with J gene TRBJ2-1; 11 bases match TRBD2. V lost 5 bases to trimming and J lost 8 bases; unmatched junction nucleotides: 11. CDR1 is SGHNT, CDR2 YENEEA, per germline. The CDR3 extends over 16 amino acids. Here the CDR3 reads CASSPQTSGSGHEQFF. CDR3 bases: TGTGCCAGCAGCCCACAAACTAGCGGGAGCGGCCATGAGCAGTTCTTC.

The genes are TRBV30 and TRBJ1-1; TRBD1 matches 7 bases. The CDR3 consists of 13 residues. Germline-derived CDR1 and CDR2 are GTSNPN and SVGIG (reference sequence). Losses at the gene ends were 2 bases for V and 3 bases for J; bases not matched to a gene: 3. CDR3 loop: CAWSRQGYTEAFF. The DNA for the CDR3 is TGTGCCTGGAGTAGACAGGGTTACACTGAAGCTTTCTTT.

The V call is TRBV5-1, the J call TRBJ2-1; 9 bases agree with TRBD2. Germline V gene sequence: CDR1 SGHRS, CDR2 YFSETQ. The CDR3 sequence is 19 residues long. V dropped 0 bases and J dropped 4; count of bases not matched to a gene: 14. As DNA, the CDR3 is TGCGCCAGCAGCTTGGAGAGCGGGAGGTTCATATTCTCATACAATGAGCAGTTCTTC. It translates to CASSLESGRFIFSYNEQFF. Combining the CDR3 with reference TRBV5-1 and TRBJ2-1 gives the whole variable domain KAGVTQTPRYLIKTRGQQVTLSCSPISGHRSVSWYQQTPGQGLQFLFEYFSETQRNKGNFPGRFSGRQFSNSRSEMNVSTLELGDSALYLCASSLESGRFIFSYNEQFFGPGTRLTVL.

The V and J genes are TRBV2 and TRBJ1-2; D is unresolved. The CDR3 totals 13 residues. The germline CDR1 and CDR2 sequences are SNHLY and FYNNEI. V lost 6 bases and J lost 2, with 10 bases in between. DNA of the CDR3: TGTGCCAGCAGAGTCGGAGGGAACTATGGCTACACCTTC. Translation gives CASRVGGNYGYTF.

The chain combines TRBV5-1 with TRBJ1-2; perhaps TRBD1 as D (6 bases). With 0 bases removed from V and 0 bases from J, the gap between germline ends came to 6 bases. Germline V gene data show CDR1 as SGHRS and CDR2 as YFSETQ. The CDR3 is 14 amino acids. The CDR3 region has the DNA TGCGCCAGCAGCTTGGGGGACACTAACTATGGCTACACCTTC. Translated: CASSLGDTNYGYTF.

This chain joins TRBV10-3 and TRBJ1-1; 8 positions agree with TRBD1. The CDR3 is 13 residues long. Germline V gene data show CDR1 as ENHRY and CDR2 as SYGVKD. J gave up 2 bases and V 11 bases, and 7 bases lay outside the gene matches. The CDR3 is CASNGQGNTEAFF. The CDR3 DNA reads TGTGCCTCAAACGGACAGGGTAACACTGAAGCTTTCTTT.

The chain carries TRBV5-1 and TRBJ1-4; 9 bases match TRBD1. Trimming cost V 4 bases and J 2 bases; bases outside gene matches: 9. There are 17 residues in the CDR3. Germline assignment: CDR1 SGHRS and CDR2 YFSETQ. CDR3 bases: TGCGCCAGCAGCCAGGACAGGGGTGTGGATACTAATGAAAAACTGTTTTTT. Translating it yields CASSQDRGVDTNEKLFF.

This chain joins TRBV19 and TRBJ1-3; 7 positions agree with TRBD1. The ends lost 3 bases at V and 1 base at J; junction bases unmatched: 6. The CDR3 runs to 16 residues. In germline, CDR1 is LNHDA, CDR2 SQIVND (reference sequence). This CDR3 is CASSIGTDSSGNTIYF. CDR3 nucleotides: TGTGCCAGTAGTATCGGGACAGACTCTTCTGGAAACACCATATATTTT.

This chain connects TRBV7-2 to TRBJ2-3; maybe TRBD1 (5 bases). The CDR3 has 15 amino acids. Germline V lookup: CDR1 SGHTA, CDR2 FQGNSA. Trimming removed 1 base at V and 0 bases at J, with 8 bases between. The CDR3 nucleotides read TGTGCCAGCAGCTTAGAGGGGTACAGCACAGATACGCAGTATTTT. It codes for CASSLEGYSTDTQYF.

The CDR3 loop reads CASSFRDRGANYGYTF. The CDR3 DNA follows: TGTGCCAGCAGCTTCCGGGACAGAGGTGCTAACTATGGCTACACCTTC. This chain connects TRBV7-8 to TRBJ1-2; 7 bases align to TRBD1. The CDR3 spans 16 residues. V gave up 3 bases and J gave up 0 bases; unmatched junction bases: 7. Germline loops: CDR1 SGHVS, CDR2 FQNEAQ.

This chain joins TRBV2 and TRBJ1-1; the D gene is possibly TRBD1 (6 bases). This CDR3 contains 14 residues. V dropped 5 bases and J dropped 3 bases, with 13 bases sitting between them. Germline V lookup: CDR1 SNHLY, CDR2 FYNNEI. The CDR3 DNA sequence: TGTGCCAGCAGTCGGGAACACAGGGACACTGAAGCTTTCTTT. Translation: CASSREHRDTEAFF.